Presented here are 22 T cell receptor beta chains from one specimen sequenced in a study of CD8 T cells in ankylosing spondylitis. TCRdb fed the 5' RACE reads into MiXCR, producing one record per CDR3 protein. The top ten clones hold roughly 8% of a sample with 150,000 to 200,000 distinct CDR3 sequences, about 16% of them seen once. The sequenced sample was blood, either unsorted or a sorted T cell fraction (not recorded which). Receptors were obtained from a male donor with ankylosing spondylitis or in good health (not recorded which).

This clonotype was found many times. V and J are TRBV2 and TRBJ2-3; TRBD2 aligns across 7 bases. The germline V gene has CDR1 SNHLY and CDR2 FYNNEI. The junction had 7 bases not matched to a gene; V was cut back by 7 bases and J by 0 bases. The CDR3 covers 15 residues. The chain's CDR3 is CASKLAPASTDTQYF. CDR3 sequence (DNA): TGTGCCAGCAAACTAGCGCCTGCTAGCACAGATACGCAGTATTTT.

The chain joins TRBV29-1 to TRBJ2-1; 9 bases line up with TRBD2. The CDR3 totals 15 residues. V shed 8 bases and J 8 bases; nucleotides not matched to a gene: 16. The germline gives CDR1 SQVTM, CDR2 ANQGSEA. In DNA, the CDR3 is TGCAGCAGTAGGTCGGGTAGCGGGAGTTTCGATGAGCAGTTCTTC. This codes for CSSRSGSGSFDEQFF.

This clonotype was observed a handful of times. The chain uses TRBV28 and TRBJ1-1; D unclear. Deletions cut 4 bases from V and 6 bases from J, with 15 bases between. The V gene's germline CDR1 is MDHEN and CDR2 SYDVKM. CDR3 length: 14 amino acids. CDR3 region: CASSSPPGSAEAFF. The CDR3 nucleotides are TGTGCCAGCAGTTCGCCCCCGGGGTCGGCTGAAGCTTTCTTT. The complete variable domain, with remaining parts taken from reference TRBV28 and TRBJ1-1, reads DVKVTQSSRYLVKRTGEKVFLECVQDMDHENMFWYRQDPGLGLRLIYFSYDVKMKEKGDIPEGYSVSREKKERFSLILESASTNQTSMYLCASSSPPGSAEAFFGQGTRLTVV.

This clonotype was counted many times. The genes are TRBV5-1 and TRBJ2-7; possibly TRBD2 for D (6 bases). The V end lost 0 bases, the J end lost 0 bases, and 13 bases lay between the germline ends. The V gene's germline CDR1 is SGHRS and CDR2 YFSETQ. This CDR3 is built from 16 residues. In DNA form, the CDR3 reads TGCGCCAGCAGCTTGGCAGCGGGCCAAAACTCCTACGAGCAGTACTTC. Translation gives CASSLAAGQNSYEQYF.

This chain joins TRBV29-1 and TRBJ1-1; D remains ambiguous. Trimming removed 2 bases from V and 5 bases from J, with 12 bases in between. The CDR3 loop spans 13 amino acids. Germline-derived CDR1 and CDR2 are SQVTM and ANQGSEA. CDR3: CSVEQAERTEAFF. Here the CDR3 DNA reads TGCAGCGTTGAACAGGCTGAGAGAACTGAAGCTTTCTTT.

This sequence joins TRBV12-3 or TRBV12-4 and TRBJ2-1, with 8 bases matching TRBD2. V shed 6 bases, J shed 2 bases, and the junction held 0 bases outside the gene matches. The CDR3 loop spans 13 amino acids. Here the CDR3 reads CASRGLAYNEQFF. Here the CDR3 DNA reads TGTGCCAGCAGGGGACTAGCCTACAATGAGCAGTTCTTC.

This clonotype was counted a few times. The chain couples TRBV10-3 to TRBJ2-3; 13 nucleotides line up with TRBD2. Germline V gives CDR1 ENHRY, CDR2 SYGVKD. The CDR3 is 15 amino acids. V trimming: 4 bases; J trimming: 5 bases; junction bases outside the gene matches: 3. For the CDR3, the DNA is TGTGCCATCAGTGTTGGACTAGCGGGAGAAGATACGCAGTATTTT. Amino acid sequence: CAISVGLAGEDTQYF.

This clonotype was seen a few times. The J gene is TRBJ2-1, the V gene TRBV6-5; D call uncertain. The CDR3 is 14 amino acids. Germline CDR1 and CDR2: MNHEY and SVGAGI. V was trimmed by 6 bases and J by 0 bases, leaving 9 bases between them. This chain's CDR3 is CASSLQSSYNEQFF. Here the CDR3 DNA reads TGTGCCAGCAGCCTACAGAGCTCCTACAATGAGCAGTTCTTC.

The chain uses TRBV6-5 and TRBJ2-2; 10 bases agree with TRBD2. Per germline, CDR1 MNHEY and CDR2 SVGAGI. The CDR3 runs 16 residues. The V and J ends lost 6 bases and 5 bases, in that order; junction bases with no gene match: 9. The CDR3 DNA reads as TGTGCCAGCAGCCCCATAGCGGGAGGAGGAACCGGGGAGCTGTTTTTT. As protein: CASSPIAGGGTGELFF.

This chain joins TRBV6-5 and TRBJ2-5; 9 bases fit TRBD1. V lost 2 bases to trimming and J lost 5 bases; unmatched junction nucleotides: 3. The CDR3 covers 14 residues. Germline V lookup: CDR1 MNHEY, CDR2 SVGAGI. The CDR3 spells CASSYTTGGETQYF. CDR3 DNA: TGTGCCAGCAGTTACACGACAGGGGGTGAGACCCAGTACTTC.

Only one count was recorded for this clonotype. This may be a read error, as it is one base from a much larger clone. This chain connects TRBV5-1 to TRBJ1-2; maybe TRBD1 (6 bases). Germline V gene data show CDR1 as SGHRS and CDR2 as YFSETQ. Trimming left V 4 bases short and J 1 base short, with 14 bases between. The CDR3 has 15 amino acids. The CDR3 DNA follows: TGCGCCAGCAGCGAACGGACAGAGGGTAACTATGGCTACACCTTC. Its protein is CASSERTEGNYGYTF. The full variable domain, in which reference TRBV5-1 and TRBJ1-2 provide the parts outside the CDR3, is KAGVTQTPRYLIKTRGQQVTLSCSPISGHRSVSWYQQTPGQGLQFLFEYFSETQRNKGNFPGRFSGRQFSNSRSEMNVSTLELGDSALYLCASSERTEGNYGYTFGSGTRLTVV.

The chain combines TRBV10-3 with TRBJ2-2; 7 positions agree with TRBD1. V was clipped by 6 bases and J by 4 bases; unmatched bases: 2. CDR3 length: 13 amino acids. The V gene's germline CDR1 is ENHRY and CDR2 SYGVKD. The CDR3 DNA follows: TGTGCCATCAGAGGACAGGCCACCGGGGAGCTGTTTTTT. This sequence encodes CAIRGQATGELFF.

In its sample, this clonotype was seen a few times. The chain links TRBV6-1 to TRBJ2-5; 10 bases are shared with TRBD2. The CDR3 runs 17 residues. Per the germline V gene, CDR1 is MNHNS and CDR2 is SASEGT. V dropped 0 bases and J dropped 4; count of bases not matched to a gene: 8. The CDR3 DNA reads TGTGCCAGCAGTGAAGCGCTTCCGGCTAGCGGGAGAGAGACCCAGTACTTC. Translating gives CASSEALPASGRETQYF.

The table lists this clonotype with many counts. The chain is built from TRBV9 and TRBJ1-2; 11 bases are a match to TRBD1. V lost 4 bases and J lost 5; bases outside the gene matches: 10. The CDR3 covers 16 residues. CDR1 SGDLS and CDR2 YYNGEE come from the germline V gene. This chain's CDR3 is CASSLRGQGARYGYTF. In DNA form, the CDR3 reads TGTGCCAGCAGCCTTCGAGGACAGGGGGCGCGTTATGGCTACACCTTC.

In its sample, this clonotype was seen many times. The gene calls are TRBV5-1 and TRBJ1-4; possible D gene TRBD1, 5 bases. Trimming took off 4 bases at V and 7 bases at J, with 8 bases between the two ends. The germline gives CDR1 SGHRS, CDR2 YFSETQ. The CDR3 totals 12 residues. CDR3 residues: CASSGTGEKLFF. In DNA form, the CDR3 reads TGCGCCAGCAGCGGGACCGGTGAAAAACTGTTTTTT.

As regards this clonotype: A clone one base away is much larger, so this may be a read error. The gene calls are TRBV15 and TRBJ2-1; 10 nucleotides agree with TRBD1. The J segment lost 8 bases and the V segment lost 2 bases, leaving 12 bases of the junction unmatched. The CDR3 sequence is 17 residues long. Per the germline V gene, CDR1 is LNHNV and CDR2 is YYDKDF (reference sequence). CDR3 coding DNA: TGTGCCACCAGCAGAAGAGTCGGGACAGGGGTGTTGGATGAGCAGTTCTTC. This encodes CATSRRVGTGVLDEQFF. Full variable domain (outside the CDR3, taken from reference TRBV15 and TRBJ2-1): DAMVIQNPRYQVTQFGKPVTLSCSQTLNHNVMYWYQQKSSQAPKLLFHYYDKDFNNEADTPDNFQSRRPNTSFCFLDIRSPGLGDTAMYLCATSRRVGTGVLDEQFFGPGTRLTVL.

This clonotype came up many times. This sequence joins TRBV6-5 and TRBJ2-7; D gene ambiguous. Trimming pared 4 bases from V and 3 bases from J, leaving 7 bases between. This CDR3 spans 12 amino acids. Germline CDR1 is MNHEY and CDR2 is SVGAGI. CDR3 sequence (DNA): TGTGCCAGCAGTTCCTATGGCTACGAGCAGTACTTC. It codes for CASSSYGYEQYF.

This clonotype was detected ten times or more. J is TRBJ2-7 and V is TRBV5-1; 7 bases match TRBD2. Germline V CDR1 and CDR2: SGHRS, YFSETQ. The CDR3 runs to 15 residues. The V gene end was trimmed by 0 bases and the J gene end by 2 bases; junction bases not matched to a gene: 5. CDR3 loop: CASSLVPLAAYEQYF. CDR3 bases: TGCGCCAGCAGCTTGGTTCCTCTAGCGGCCTACGAGCAGTACTTC.

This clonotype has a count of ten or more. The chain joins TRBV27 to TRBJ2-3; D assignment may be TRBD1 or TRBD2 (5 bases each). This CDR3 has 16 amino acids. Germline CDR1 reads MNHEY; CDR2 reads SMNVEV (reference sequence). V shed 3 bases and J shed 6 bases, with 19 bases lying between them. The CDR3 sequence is CASSFVRDPSPDTQYF. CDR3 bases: TGTGCCAGCAGTTTCGTCCGGGACCCTTCCCCCGATACGCAGTATTTT.

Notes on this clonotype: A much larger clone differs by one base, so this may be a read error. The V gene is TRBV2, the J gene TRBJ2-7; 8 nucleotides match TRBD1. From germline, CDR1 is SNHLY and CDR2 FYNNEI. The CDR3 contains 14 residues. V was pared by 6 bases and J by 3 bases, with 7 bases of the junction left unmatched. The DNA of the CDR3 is TGTGCCAGCAGCTTCTGGGACAGGATCTACGAGCAGTACTTC. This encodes CASSFWDRIYEQYF.

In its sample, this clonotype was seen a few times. The CDR3 DNA follows: TGTGCCAGCAGTCCGCAAAGGTATTATACGCAGTATTTT. It is translated as CASSPQRYYTQYF. The chain has TRBV7-2 and TRBJ2-3, with D uncertain. V was pared by 6 bases and J by 7 bases, with 14 bases between. This CDR3 is built from 13 residues. Germline CDR1 is SGHTA and CDR2 is FQGNSA. Looking up the rest from reference TRBV7-2 and TRBJ2-3 gives the full variable domain: GAGVSQSPSNKVTEKGKDVELRCDPISGHTALYWYRQSLGQGLEFLIYFQGNSAPDKSGLPSDRFSAERTGGSVSTLTIQRTQQEDSAVYLCASSPQRYYTQYFGPGTRLTVL.

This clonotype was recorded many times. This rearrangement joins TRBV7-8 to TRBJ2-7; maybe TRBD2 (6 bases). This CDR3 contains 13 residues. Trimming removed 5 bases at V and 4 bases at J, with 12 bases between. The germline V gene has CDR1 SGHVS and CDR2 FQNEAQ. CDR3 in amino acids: CASSALSGYEQYF. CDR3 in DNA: TGTGCCAGCAGCGCCCTGAGCGGGTACGAGCAGTACTTC.